These 16 T cell receptor beta chains were all obtained from the same sample, sequenced in a study of technical replicates of blood from a few donors. This table comes from immunoSEQ multiplex PCR, and its TCRdb copy is limited to in-frame clones, with some not included. The profile covers roughly 80,000 clones, with about 89% appearing a single time and about 0.41% taken by the ten largest. The specimen was T cells isolated from PBMCs. Receptor source: a human donor in good health.

The chain combines TRBV6-1 with TRBJ1-4; 8 nucleotides match TRBD1. Germline CDR1 MNHNS, CDR2 SASEGT. There are 15 residues in the CDR3. V was pared by 6 bases and J by 7 bases, with 10 bases of the junction left unmatched. CDR3 bases: TGTGCCAGCAGACAGACAGGGGATGAGAGTGAAAAACTGTTTTTT. It codes for CASRQTGDESEKLFF.

This clone came up a few times. This chain joins TRBV18 and TRBJ2-1; no definite D call. Germline V gene data show CDR1 as KGHSH and CDR2 as LQKENI. Trimming left V 2 bases short and J 14 bases short, with 13 bases between. This CDR3 is 12 amino acids long. The CDR3 DNA reads TGTGCCAGCTCACCAATTGATTACAACAAGTTCTTC. It translates to CASSPIDYNKFF.

A single count supports this clone. This CDR3 is CASIPTETYEQYF. Here the CDR3 DNA reads TGTGCCAGCATCCCCACTGAAACCTACGAGCAGTACTTC. The rearrangement joins TRBV2 to TRBJ2-7, with D hard to call. The CDR3 is made up of 13 amino acids. Deletions cut 7 bases from V and 2 bases from J, with 12 bases between. From germline, CDR1 is SNHLY and CDR2 FYNNEI.

V gene TRBV2 combines with J gene TRBJ2-3, with D uncertain. Germline lookup yields CDR1 SNHLY and CDR2 FYNNEI. Trimming took off 6 bases at V and 6 bases at J, with 13 bases between the two ends. The CDR3 consists of 13 residues. The CDR3 bases are TGTGCCAGCAGGTCCCTAACGGTGGATACGCAGTATTTT. It codes for CASRSLTVDTQYF.

The rearrangement uses TRBV11-2 and TRBJ2-1; D is possibly TRBD2 (6 bases). The ends were cut back, 4 bases at V and 10 bases at J, with 17 bases in the middle. The CDR3 runs 14 residues. Germline values: CDR1 SGHAT, CDR2 FQNNGV. This CDR3 is CASSWRGSLDEQFF. DNA for the CDR3: TGTGCCAGCAGCTGGAGGGGCTCTCTGGACGAGCAGTTCTTC.

This chain connects TRBV18 to TRBJ1-4, with 10 nucleotides matching TRBD1. Germline values: CDR1 KGHSH, CDR2 LQKENI. With 6 bases clipped from V and 11 bases from J, the junction kept 6 bases outside the gene matches. This CDR3 has 13 residues. This CDR3 is CASSGGQGDKLFF. CDR3 nucleotides: TGTGCCAGCTCGGGCGGACAGGGGGACAAACTGTTTTTT.

This chain joins TRBV20-1 and TRBJ1-2; D is unclear. The CDR3 sequence is 11 residues long. Per the germline V gene, CDR1 is DFQATT and CDR2 is SNEGSKA (reference sequence). Deletions cut 5 bases from V and 6 bases from J, with 10 bases between. The CDR3 is CSAELMDGYTF. The CDR3 DNA sequence: TGCAGTGCTGAACTTATGGATGGCTACACCTTC.

This clone was seen a single time. The gene calls are TRBV6-1 and TRBJ2-7; TRBD1 agrees at 7 bases. Germline V gene sequence: CDR1 MNHNS, CDR2 SASEGT. The CDR3 runs to 13 residues. The J segment lost 3 bases and the V segment lost 4 bases, leaving 3 bases of the junction unmatched. The CDR3 coding sequence is TGTGCCAGCAGTGCCGGGACAGTCTACGAGCAGTACTTC. As protein: CASSAGTVYEQYF.

This clone came up once. This rearrangement joins TRBV6-6 to TRBJ2-7; D might be TRBD2 (5 bases). Between the trimmed V and J ends, which lost 2 bases and 3 bases, there was a span of 8 bases. There are 13 residues in the CDR3. Germline V CDR1 and CDR2: MNHNY, SVGAGI (reference sequence). In nucleotides, the CDR3 is TGTGCCAGCAGTTACGAGGGCAGCTACGAGCAGTACTTC. This sequence encodes CASSYEGSYEQYF.

The chain links TRBV27 to TRBJ1-1; D is unresolved. V dropped 6 bases and J dropped 2 bases, with 13 bases sitting between them. This CDR3 contains 14 residues. Germline V CDR1 and CDR2: MNHEY, SMNVEV (reference sequence). The CDR3 is CASSLERANTEAFF. The CDR3 DNA follows: TGTGCCAGCAGCCTCGAGCGGGCTAACACTGAAGCTTTCTTT.

The gene calls are TRBV10-3 and TRBJ2-3, with D perhaps matching TRBD2 (5 bases). Germline lookup yields CDR1 ENHRY and CDR2 SYGVKD. V shed 8 bases and J shed 3 bases, with 6 bases lying between them. The CDR3 runs 11 residues. In DNA, the CDR3 is TGTGCCATCCGAGGGACAGATACGCAGTATTTT. Its translation is CAIRGTDTQYF.

The gene calls are TRBV5-1 and TRBJ2-3, with TRBD2 matching over 8 bases. CDR3 size: 15 residues. Germline V gives CDR1 SGHRS, CDR2 YFSETQ. Unmatched junction bases numbered 8, after V lost 4 bases and J lost 4 bases. The CDR3 here is CASSKKREISDTQYF. As DNA, the CDR3 is TGCGCCAGCAGCAAGAAGCGGGAGATCTCAGATACGCAGTATTTT.

This chain joins TRBV18 and TRBJ2-5, with a possible D match to TRBD2 (5 bases). The CDR3 extends over 15 amino acids. Looked up from germline, CDR1 is KGHSH and CDR2 is LQKENI. V lost 1 base and J 0 bases, leaving 9 bases between the germline ends. The DNA for the CDR3 is TGTGCCAGCTCACCACTGGGAGAGGACCAAGAGACCCAGTACTTC. This sequence encodes CASSPLGEDQETQYF.

The chain combines TRBV29-1 with TRBJ2-3, with D tentatively TRBD1 (5 bases). This CDR3 spans 16 amino acids. Germline V gene data show CDR1 as SQVTM and CDR2 as ANQGSEA. The DNA for the CDR3 is TGCAGTACGCGGACAAACCCCCAGTTGCTTCGATCTACGCAGTATTTT. Amino acids: CSTRTNPQLLRSTQYF.

This rearrangement joins TRBV7-3 to TRBJ2-1; 12 bases line up with TRBD2. The CDR3 is 14 amino acids. The germline V gene has CDR1 SGHTA and CDR2 FQGTGA. Trimming cost V 5 bases and J 6 bases; bases outside gene matches: 2. DNA of the CDR3: TGTGCCAGCAGCCTACTAGCGGGAGGCAATGAGCAGTTCTTC. Protein sequence: CASSLLAGGNEQFF.

The chain joins TRBV7-2 to TRBJ1-1; perhaps TRBD1 as D (5 bases). Germline CDR1 reads SGHTA; CDR2 reads FQGNSA. With 2 bases removed from V and 8 bases from J, the gap between germline ends came to 12 bases. The CDR3 contains 13 residues. The CDR3 reads CASSLIPTEEAFF. DNA of the CDR3: TGTGCCAGCAGCTTAATTCCGACAGAAGAAGCTTTCTTT.